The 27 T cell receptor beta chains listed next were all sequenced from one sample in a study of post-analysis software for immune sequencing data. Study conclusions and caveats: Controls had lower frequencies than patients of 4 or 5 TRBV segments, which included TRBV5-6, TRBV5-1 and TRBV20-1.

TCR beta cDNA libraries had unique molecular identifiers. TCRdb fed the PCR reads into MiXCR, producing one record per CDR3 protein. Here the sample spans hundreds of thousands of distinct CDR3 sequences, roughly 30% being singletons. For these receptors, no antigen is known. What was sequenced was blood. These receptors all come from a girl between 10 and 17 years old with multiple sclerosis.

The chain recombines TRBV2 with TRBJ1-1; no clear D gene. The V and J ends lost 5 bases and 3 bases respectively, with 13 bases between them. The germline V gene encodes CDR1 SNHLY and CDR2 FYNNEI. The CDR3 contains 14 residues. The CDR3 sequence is CASSLIGDDTEAFF. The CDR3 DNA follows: TGTGCCAGCAGTCTGATCGGGGATGACACTGAAGCTTTCTTT.

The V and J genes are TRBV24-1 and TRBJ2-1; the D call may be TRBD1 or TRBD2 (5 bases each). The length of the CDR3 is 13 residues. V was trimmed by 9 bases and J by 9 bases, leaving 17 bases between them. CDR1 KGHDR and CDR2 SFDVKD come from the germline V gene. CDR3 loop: CATSGTGMAEQFF. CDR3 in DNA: TGTGCCACCTCAGGGACGGGGATGGCTGAGCAGTTCTTC.

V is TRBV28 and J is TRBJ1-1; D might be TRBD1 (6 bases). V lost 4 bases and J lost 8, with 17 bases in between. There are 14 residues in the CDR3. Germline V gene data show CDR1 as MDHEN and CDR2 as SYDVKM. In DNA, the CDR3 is TGTGCCAGCAGTTCGACAGGCATGCGCCGGGAAGCTTTCTTT. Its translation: CASSSTGMRREAFF. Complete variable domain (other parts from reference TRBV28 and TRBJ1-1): DVKVTQSSRYLVKRTGEKVFLECVQDMDHENMFWYRQDPGLGLRLIYFSYDVKMKEKGDIPEGYSVSREKKERFSLILESASTNQTSMYLCASSSTGMRREAFFGQGTRLTVV.

The CDR3 DNA reads as TGTGCCAGCAGCTTAGGGGATTTGGGCAGGGGCCCCTACAATGAGCAGTTCTTC. Its protein is CASSLGDLGRGPYNEQFF. This rearrangement joins TRBV7-6 to TRBJ2-1; a weak D match, TRBD1 (6 bases). CDR1 is SGHVS, CDR2 FNYEAQ, per germline. This CDR3 contains 18 residues. V shed 1 base and J shed 2 bases, with 18 bases lying between them.

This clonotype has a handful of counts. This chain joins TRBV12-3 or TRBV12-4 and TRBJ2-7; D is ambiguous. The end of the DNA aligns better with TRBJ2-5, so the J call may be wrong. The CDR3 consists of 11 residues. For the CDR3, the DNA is TGTGCCAGCAGTGTGATAGAGACCCAGTACTTC. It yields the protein CASSVIETQYF.

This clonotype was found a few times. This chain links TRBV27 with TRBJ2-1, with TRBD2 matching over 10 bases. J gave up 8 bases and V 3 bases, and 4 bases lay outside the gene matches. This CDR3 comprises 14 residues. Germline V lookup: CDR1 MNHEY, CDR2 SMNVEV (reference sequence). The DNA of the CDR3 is TGTGCCAGCAGTTTGCTAGCGGGAGCCGATGAGCAGTTCTTC. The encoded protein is CASSLLAGADEQFF.

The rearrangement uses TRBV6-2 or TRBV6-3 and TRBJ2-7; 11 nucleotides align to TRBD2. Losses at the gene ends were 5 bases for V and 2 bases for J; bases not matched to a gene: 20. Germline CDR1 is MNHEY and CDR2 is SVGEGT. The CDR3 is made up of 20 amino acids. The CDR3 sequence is CASSLPNIMTSGKETYEQYF. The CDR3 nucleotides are TGTGCCAGCAGTCTACCCAACATCATGACTAGCGGGAAGGAGACCTACGAGCAGTACTTC.

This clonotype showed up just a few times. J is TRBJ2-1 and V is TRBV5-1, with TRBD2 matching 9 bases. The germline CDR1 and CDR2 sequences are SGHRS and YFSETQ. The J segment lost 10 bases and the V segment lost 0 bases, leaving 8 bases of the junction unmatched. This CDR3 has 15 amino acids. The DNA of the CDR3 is TGCGCCAGCAGCTTGGTTGGCGGGGGGGCGGGGGAGCAGTTCTTC. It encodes CASSLVGGGAGEQFF.

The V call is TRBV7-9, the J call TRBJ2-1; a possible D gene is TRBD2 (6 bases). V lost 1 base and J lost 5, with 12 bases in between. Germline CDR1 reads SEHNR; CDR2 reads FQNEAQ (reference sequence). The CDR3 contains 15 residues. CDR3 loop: CASSLVAGNNNEQFF. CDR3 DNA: TGTGCCAGCAGCTTAGTGGCGGGGAATAACAATGAGCAGTTCTTC.

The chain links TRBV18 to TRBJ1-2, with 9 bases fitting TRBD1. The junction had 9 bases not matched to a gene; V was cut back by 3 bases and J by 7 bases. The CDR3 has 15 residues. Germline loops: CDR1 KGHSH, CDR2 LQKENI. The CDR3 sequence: CASSPQGQGAAGYTF. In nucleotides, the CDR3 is TGTGCCAGCTCACCGCAGGGACAGGGTGCGGCTGGCTACACCTTC. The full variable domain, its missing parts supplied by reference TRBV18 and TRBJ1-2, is NAGVMQNPRHLVRRRGQEARLRCSPMKGHSHVYWYRQLPEEGLKFMVYLQKENIIDESGMPKERFSAEFPKEGPSILRIQQVVRGDSAAYFCASSPQGQGAAGYTFGSGTRLTVV.

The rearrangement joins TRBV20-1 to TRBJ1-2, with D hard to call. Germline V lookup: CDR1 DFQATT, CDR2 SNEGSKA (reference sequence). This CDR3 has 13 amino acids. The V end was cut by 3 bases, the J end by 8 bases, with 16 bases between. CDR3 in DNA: TGCAGTGCTAGGATTGGAAAGGGCTTCGGCTACACCTTC. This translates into CSARIGKGFGYTF.

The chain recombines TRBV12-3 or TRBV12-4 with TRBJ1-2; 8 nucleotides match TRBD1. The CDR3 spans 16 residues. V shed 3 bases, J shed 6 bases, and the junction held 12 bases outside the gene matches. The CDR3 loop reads CASSFGQGSSENGYTF. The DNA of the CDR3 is TGTGCCAGCAGTTTCGGACAGGGTTCTAGTGAGAATGGCTACACCTTC.

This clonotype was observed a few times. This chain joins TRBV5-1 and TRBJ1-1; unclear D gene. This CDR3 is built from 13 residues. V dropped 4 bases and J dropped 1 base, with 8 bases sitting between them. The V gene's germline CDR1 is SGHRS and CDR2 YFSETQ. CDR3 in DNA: TGCGCCAGCAGCGACCCACCGAACACTGAAGCTTTCTTT. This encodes CASSDPPNTEAFF.

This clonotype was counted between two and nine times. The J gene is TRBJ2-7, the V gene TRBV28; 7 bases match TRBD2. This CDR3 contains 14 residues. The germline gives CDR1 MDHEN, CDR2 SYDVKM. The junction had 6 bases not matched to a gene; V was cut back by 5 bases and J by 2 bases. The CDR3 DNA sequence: TGTGCCAGCAGTCTTATGCGGGGGACCTACGAGCAGTACTTC. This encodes CASSLMRGTYEQYF.

CDR3 protein: CASSERAGSNQPQHF. The CDR3 coding sequence is TGCGCCAGCAGCGAAAGGGCGGGGAGCAATCAGCCCCAGCATTTT. The chain carries TRBV5-1 and TRBJ1-5; no firm D call. V lost 4 bases and J lost 1, with 12 bases in between. This CDR3 is built from 15 residues. Germline V CDR1 and CDR2: SGHRS, YFSETQ.

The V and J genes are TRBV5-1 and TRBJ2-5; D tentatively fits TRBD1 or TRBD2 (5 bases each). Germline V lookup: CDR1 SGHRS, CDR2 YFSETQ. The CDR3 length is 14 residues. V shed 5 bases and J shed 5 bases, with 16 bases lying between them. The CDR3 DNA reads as TGCGCCAGCAGACCCCGGGACGGATGGGAGACCCAGTACTTC. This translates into CASRPRDGWETQYF.

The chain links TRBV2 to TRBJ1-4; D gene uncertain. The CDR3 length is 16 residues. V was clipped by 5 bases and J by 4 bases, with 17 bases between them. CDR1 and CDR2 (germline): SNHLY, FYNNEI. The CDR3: CASSFSAGGINEKLFF. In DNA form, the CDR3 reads TGTGCCAGCAGTTTCAGCGCGGGCGGAATTAATGAAAAACTGTTTTTT.

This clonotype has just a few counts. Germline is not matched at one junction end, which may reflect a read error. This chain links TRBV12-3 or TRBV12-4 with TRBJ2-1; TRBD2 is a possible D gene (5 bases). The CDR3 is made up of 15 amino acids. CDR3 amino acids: CASRLASSSYNEQFF. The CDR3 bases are TGTGCCAGCAGGTTAGCGAGCAGCTCCTACAATGAGCAGTTCTTC.

In nucleotides, the CDR3 is TGTGCCACCAGTGAACAACTAGCGGGGGCGAAAGATACGCAGTATTTT. This codes for CATSEQLAGAKDTQYF. V gene TRBV24-1 combines with J gene TRBJ2-3, with 11 bases aligning to TRBD2. CDR3 length: 16 amino acids. Germline CDR1 is KGHDR and CDR2 is SFDVKD. J lost 5 bases, V lost 4 bases, and 7 bases had no gene match.

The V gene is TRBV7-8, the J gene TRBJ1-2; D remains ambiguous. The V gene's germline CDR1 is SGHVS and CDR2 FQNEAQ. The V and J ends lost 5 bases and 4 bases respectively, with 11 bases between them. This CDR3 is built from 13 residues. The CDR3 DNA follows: TGTGCCAGCAGCCAGACTCGAGGCTATGGCTACACCTTC. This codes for CASSQTRGYGYTF.

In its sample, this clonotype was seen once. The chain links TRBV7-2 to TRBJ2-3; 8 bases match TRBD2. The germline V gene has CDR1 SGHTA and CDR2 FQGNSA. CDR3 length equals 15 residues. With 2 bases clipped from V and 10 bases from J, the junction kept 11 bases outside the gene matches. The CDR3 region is CASSLNGAGGWAQYF. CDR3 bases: TGTGCCAGCAGCTTAAACGGGGCGGGGGGATGGGCGCAGTATTTT.

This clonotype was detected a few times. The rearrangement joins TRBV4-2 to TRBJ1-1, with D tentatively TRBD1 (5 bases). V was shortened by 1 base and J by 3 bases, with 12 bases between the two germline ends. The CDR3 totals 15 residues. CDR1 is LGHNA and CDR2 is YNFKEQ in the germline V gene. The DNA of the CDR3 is TGTGCCAGCAGCCAAGTTTTATCCAGGGACACTGAAGCTTTCTTT. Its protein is CASSQVLSRDTEAFF.

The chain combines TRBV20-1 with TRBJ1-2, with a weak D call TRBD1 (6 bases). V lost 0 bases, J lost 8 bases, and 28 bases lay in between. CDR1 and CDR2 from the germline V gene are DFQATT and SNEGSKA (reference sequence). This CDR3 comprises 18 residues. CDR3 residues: CSARDVRSASEGVDGYTF. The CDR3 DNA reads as TGCAGTGCTAGAGACGTCCGCTCCGCCTCCGAGGGGGTAGACGGCTACACCTTC.

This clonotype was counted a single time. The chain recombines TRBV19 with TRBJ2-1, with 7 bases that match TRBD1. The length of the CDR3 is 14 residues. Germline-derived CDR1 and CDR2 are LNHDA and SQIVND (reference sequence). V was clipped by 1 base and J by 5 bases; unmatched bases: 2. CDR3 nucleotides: TGTGCCAGTAGTATAGCCGGGACAGACAATGAGCAGTTCTTC. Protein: CASSIAGTDNEQFF.

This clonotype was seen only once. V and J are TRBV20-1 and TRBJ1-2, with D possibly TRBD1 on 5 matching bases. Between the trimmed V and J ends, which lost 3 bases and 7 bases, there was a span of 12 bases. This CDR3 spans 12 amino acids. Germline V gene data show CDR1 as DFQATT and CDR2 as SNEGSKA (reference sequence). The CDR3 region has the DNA TGCAGTGCTAGCGATGACGGGGGTGGCTACACCTTC. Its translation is CSASDDGGGYTF.

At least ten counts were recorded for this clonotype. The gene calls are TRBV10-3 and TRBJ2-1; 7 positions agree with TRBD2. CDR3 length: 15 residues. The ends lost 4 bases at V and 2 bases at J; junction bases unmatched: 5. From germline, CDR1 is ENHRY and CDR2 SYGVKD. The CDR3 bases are TGTGCCATCAGTGGCGGGACTAACACCTACAATGAGCAGTTCTTC. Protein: CAISGGTNTYNEQFF.

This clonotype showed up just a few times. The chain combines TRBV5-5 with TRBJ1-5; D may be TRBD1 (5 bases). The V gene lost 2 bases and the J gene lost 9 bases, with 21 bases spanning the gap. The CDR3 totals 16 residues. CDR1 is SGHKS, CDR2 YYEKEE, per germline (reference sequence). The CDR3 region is CASSLDLSPKGLPQHF. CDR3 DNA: TGTGCCAGCAGCTTAGATCTCTCACCCAAGGGGTTGCCCCAGCATTTT. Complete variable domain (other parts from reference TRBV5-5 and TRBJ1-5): DAGVTQSPTHLIKTRGQQVTLRCSPISGHKSVSWYQQVLGQGPQFIFQYYEKEERGRGNFPDRFSARQFPNYSSELNVNALLLGDSALYLCASSLDLSPKGLPQHFGDGTRLSIL.